This T cell receptor (beta chain) was sequenced for a study of blood T cell repertoires in COVID-19. The wider study: COVID-19 samples from acute and convalescent phases originated in the United States, Italy and Spain.

J was trimmed by 5 bases and V by 5 bases; bases with no gene match: 0. CDR3 length equals 11 residues. Germline CDR1 reads SQVTM; CDR2 reads ANQGSEA. Method: immunoSEQ multiplex PCR; TCRdb's copy keeps in-frame clones and lacks some. The table shows fewer than 400,000 clones, with 85% to 90% occurring only once. Seattle enrolled patients during active infection and tracked them longitudinally. The TCR sequence derives from a woman aged 25 to 45 with COVID-19, enrolled during active disease. The chain employs TRBV29-1 and TRBJ2-5; 9 nucleotides agree with TRBD2. Material: peripheral blood. Here the CDR3 reads CSVTSGETQYF. The CDR3 nucleotides read TGCAGCGTTACTAGCGGGGAGACCCAGTACTTC.